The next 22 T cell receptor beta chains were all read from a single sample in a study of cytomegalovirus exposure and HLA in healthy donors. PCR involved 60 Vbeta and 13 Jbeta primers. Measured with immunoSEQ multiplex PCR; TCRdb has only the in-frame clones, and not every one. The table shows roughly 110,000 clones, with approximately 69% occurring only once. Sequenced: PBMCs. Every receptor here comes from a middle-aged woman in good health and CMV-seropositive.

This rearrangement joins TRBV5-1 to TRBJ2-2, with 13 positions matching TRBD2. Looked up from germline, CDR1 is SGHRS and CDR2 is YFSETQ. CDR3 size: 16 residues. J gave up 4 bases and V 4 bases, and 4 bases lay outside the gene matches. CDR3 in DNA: TGCGCCAGCAGCCCGGGACTAGCGGGAATCACCGGGGAGCTGTTTTTT. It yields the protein CASSPGLAGITGELFF.

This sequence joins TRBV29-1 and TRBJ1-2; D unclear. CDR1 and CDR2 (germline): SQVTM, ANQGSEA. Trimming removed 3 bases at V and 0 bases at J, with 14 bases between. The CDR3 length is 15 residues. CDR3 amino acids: CSVDPRPGANYGYTF. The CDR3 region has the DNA TGCAGCGTTGATCCCCGGCCCGGAGCTAACTATGGCTACACCTTC.

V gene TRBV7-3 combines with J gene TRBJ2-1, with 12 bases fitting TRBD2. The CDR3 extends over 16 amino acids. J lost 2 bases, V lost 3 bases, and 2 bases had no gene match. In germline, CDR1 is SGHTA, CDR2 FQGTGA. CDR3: CASSLGTSGPYNEQFF. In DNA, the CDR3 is TGTGCCAGCAGCTTGGGGACTAGCGGGCCCTACAATGAGCAGTTCTTC.

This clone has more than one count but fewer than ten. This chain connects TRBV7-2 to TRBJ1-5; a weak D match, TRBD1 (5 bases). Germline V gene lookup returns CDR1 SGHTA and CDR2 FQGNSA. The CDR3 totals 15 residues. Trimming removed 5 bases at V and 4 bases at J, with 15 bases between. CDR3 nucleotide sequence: TGTGCCAGCAGCAGGGGACCGCGGGGGAATCAGCCCCAGCATTTT. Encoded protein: CASSRGPRGNQPQHF.

CDR3 sequence (DNA): TGTGCCAGTAGTCCCCTGCAGGGACAGGGACTGGGCTACACCTTC. Protein sequence: CASSPLQGQGLGYTF. V and J are TRBV19 and TRBJ1-2, with 9 bases lining up with TRBD1. Germline CDR1 LNHDA, CDR2 SQIVND (reference sequence). J lost 8 bases, V lost 5 bases, and 12 bases had no gene match. This CDR3 has 15 amino acids.

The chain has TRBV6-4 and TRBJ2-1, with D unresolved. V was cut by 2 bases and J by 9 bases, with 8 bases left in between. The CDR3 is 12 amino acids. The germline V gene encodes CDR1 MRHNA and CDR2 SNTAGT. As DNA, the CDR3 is TGTGCCAGCAGTGACATGGGCATTGAGCAGTTCTTC. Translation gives CASSDMGIEQFF.

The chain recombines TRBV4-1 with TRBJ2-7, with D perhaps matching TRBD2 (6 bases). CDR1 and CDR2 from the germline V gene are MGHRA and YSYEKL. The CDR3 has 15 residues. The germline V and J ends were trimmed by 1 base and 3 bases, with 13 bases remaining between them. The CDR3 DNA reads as TGCGCCAGCAGCCAAGGCGGCGGGAAGAGCTACGAGCAGTACTTC. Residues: CASSQGGGKSYEQYF.

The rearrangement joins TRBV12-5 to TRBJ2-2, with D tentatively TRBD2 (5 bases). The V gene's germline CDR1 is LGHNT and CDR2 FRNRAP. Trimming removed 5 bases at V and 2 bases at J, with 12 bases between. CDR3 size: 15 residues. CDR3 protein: CASGLDSYNTGELFF. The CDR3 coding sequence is TGTGCTAGTGGTCTGGACTCTTATAACACCGGGGAGCTGTTTTTT. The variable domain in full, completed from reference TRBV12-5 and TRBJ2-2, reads DARVTQTPRHKVTEMGQEVTMRCQPILGHNTVFWYRQTMMQGLELLAYFRNRAPLDDSGMPKDRFSAEMPDATLATLKIQPSEPRDSAVYFCASGLDSYNTGELFFGEGSRLTVL.

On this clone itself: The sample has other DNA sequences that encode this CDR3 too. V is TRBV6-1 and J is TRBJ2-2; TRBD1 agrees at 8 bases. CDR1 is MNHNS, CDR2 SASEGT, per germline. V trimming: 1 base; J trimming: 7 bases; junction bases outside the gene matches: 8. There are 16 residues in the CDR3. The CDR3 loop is CASSEGWTGLSGELFF. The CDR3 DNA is TGTGCCAGCAGTGAAGGGTGGACAGGGTTGAGCGGGGAGCTGTTTTTT.

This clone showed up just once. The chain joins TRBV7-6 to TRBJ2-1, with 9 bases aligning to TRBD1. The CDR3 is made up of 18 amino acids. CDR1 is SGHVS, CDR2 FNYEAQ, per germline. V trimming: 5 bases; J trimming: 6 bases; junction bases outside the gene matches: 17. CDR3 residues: CASSTGDRETYRGNEQFF. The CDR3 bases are TGTGCCAGCAGCACCGGGGACAGGGAGACCTACCGCGGCAATGAGCAGTTCTTC. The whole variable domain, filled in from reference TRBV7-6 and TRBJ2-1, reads GAGVSQSPRYKVTKRGQDVALRCDPISGHVSLYWYRQALGQGPEFLTYFNYEAQQDKSGLPNDRFSAERPEGSISTLTIQRTEQRDSAMYRCASSTGDRETYRGNEQFFGPGTRLTVL.

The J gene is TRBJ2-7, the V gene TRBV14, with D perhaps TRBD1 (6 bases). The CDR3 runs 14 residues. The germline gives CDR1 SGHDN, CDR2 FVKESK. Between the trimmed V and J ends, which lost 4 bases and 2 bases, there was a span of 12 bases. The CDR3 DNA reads TGTGCCAGCAGCCCGGGACAAGGAGCCTACGAGCAGTACTTC. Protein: CASSPGQGAYEQYF. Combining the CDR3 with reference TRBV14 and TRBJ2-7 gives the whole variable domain EAGVTQFPSHSVIEKGQTVTLRCDPISGHDNLYWYRRVMGKEIKFLLHFVKESKQDESGMPNNRFLAERTGGTYSTLKVQPAELEDSGVYFCASSPGQGAYEQYFGPGTRLTVT.

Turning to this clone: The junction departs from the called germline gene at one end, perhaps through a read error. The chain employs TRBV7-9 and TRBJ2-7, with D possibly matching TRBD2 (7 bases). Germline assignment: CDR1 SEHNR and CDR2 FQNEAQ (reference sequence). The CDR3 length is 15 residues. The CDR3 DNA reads TGTTCCAGCAGCTTAGTGGCGGGGGCCTCCTACGAGCAGTACTTC. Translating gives CSSSLVAGASYEQYF.

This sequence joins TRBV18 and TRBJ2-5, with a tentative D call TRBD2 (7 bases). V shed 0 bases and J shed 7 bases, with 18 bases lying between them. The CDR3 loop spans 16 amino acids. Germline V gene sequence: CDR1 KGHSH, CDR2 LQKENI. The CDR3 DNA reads TGTGCCAGCTCACCACCGGGGGCTAGCGGCACGGGGACCCAGTACTTC. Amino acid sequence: CASSPPGASGTGTQYF. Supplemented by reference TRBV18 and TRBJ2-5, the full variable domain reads NAGVMQNPRHLVRRRGQEARLRCSPMKGHSHVYWYRQLPEEGLKFMVYLQKENIIDESGMPKERFSAEFPKEGPSILRIQQVVRGDSAAYFCASSPPGASGTGTQYFGPGTRLLVL.

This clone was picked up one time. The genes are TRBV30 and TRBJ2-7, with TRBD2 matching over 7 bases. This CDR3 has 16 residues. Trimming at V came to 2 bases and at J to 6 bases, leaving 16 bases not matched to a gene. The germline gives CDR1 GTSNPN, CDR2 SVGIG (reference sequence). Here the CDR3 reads CAWSIGSGPDSGEQYF. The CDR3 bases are TGTGCCTGGAGTATCGGTAGCGGGCCTGACTCCGGCGAGCAGTACTTC.

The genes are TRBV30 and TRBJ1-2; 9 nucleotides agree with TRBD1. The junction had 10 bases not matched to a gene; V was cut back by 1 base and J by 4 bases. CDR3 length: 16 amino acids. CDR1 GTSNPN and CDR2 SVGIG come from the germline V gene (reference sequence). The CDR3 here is CAWSETGGFIGYGYTF. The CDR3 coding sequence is TGTGCCTGGAGTGAAACAGGGGGCTTTATAGGCTATGGCTACACCTTC.

DNA for the CDR3: TGTGCCAGCAGTTACTCGAAAGCCTCTGGAAACACCATATATTTT. Its protein product is CASSYSKASGNTIYF. The rearrangement uses TRBV6-5 and TRBJ1-3; D remains ambiguous. In germline, CDR1 is MNHEY, CDR2 SVGAGI. With 0 bases removed from V and 0 bases from J, the gap between germline ends came to 6 bases. CDR3 size: 15 residues.

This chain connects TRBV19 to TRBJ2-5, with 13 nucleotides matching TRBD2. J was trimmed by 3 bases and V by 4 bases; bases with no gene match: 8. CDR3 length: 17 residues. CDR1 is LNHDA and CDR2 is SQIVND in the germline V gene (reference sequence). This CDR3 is CASSTLGLAGFEETQYF. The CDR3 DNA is TGTGCCAGTAGTACCTTGGGACTAGCGGGGTTTGAAGAGACCCAGTACTTC.

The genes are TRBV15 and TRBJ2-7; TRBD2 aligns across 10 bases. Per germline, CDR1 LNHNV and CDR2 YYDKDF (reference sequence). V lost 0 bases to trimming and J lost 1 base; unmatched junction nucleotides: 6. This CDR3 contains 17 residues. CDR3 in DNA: TGTGCCACCAGCAGAGATAAAGCTAGCGGGAGTTCCTACGAGCAGTACTTC. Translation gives CATSRDKASGSSYEQYF.

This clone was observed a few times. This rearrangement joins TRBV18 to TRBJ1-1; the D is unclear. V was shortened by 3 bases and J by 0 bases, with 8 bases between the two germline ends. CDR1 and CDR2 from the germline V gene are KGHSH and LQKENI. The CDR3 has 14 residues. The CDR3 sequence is CASSPSIMNTEAFF. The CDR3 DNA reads TGTGCCAGCTCACCGTCCATCATGAACACTGAAGCTTTCTTT.

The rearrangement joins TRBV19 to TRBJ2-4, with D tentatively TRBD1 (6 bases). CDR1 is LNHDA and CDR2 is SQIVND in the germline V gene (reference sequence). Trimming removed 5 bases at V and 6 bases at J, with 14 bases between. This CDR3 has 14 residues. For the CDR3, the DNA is TGTGCCAGTAGTGCGGGCCCAGGGGTAAACATTCAGTACTTC. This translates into CASSAGPGVNIQYF.

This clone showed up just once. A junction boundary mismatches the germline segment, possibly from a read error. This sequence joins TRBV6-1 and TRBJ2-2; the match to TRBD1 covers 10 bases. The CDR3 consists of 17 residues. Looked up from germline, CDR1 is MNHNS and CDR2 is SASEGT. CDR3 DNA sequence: TGTGCCAGCAGTGACACCGTGGGACAGGGGAACATCGGGGAGCTGTTTTTT. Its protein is CASSDTVGQGNIGELFF.

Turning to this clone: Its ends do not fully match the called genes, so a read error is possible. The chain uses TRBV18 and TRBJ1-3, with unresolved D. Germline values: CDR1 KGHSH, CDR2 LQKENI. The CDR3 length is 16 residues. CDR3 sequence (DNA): TGTGCCAGCTCACCAACGGGTACCCGGAGCGGAAACACCGTATATTTT. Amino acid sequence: CASSPTGTRSGNTVYF.